This TCR beta chain is drawn from a study of T cells in narcolepsy. The wider study: Enrolled donors included narcolepsy type 1 or type 2 patients and healthy controls. The study, taken as a whole, reports: In some patient and control memory CD4+ samples, autoreactive clones were absent. Blood of same and different patients, but not healthy controls, reportedly held recurring autoreactive clonotypes. Autoreactive HCRT-specific and TRIB2-specific clonotypes were marked in same-patient CSF-versus-blood CD4+ comparisons.

Some clones are missing from TCRdb's copy, which holds only in-frame ones; the method was immunoSEQ multiplex PCR. The repertoire holds about 35,000 clones, with about 85% as singletons. This clone was seen just once. Its antigen is undetermined. The material sequenced was memory (CD45RA-) CD4+ T cells from blood. The clonotype was recovered from a human donor in good health.

The CDR3 DNA is TGTGCCAGTAGTATGACAGGGCCATGGGATACGCAGTATTTT. Translation gives CASSMTGPWDTQYF. The J gene is TRBJ2-3, the V gene TRBV19; 7 bases align to TRBD1. V trimming: 3 bases; J trimming: 6 bases; junction bases outside the gene matches: 6. This CDR3 has 14 amino acids. Germline CDR1 and CDR2: LNHDA and SQIVND (reference sequence).